This TCR beta chain was sequenced for a study of immune characterization of retroperitoneal liposarcoma. The sample holds a few counts of this clonotype. Each CDR3 protein gets one entry after TCRdb re-called the PCR reads with MiXCR. The profile covers approximately 11,000 distinct CDR3 sequences, with 22% appearing a single time and about 9.8% taken by the ten largest. The CDR3 contains 15 residues. CDR1 is MDHEN, CDR2 SYDVKM, per germline. Deletions cut 2 bases from V and 7 bases from J, with 17 bases between. This chain links TRBV28 with TRBJ2-5; the D gene is possibly TRBD1 (7 bases). This sequence originates from a female donor with retroperitoneal liposarcoma. Specimen: blood. Written as DNA, the CDR3 is TGTGCCAGCAGTTTAGGAGGGGGCCAGCTGGGGACCCAGTACTTC. Protein sequence: CASSLGGGQLGTQYF.